This TCR beta chain was documented in a study of regulatory T cells in long-lasting Graves disease. Regarding time point: newly diagnosed GD, antithyroid drugs for less than 3 months. RNA extracted from PBMCs served as the sequencing template. American Thyroid Association guidelines defined Graves' disease diagnosis. J lost 6 bases, V lost 0 bases, and 8 bases had no gene match. The CDR3 consists of 16 residues. CDR1 is MNHEY and CDR2 is SMNVEV in the germline V gene (reference sequence). Arm-PCR of CDR3 regions with iRepertoire HTBI primers generated TCR beta libraries. TCRdb re-analysed the multiplex PCR reads in MiXCR, keeping a single row per CDR3 protein. The sample has about 540,000 distinct CDR3 sequences, around an eighth seen once. This clonotype has at least ten counts. The same data also went into a second study, on T cells in Graves' hyperthyroidism and ophthalmopathy. That paper adds: Each diagnosis drew on symptoms, thyroxine, TRAb, thyroid ultrasound and orbital computed tomography findings. The primer set for the first-round RT-PCR of the TCR CDR3 was HTBI. The model identified upcoming ophthalmopathy a median 6.5 months ahead of onset.

This specimen was peripheral blood mononuclear cells (PBMCs), taken at new diagnosis, from a patient treated with antithyroid drugs. This rearrangement joins TRBV27 to TRBJ1-5, with 7 bases matching TRBD1. This TCR derives from a man aged 30 to 45 with Graves disease. CDR3 nucleotide sequence: TGTGCCAGCAGTTTATCCCAACAGGGGAGGGGTCAGCCCCAGCATTTT. Translated: CASSLSQQGRGQPQHF.